This T cell receptor (beta chain) was found in a study of OX40 agonist ivuxolimab in advanced cancers. Whole-study findings and limits: Low normalized T-cell clonal expansion was additionally recorded for some nonresponders. In the 0.1 to 3.0 mg/kg range, CD4+ and CD8+ blood T cells had expanded clonally by week 6.

This clone was observed a handful of times. Its antigen is undetermined. Anyone with autoimmune disease history or systemic immunosuppression was excluded. TCRdb's table, derived via immunoSEQ multiplex PCR, lists solely in-frame clones and lacks some. This table has 89,000 or so clones, 70% to 90% appearing once. The input for sequencing was CD4+ or CD8+ T cells sorted from blood, taken in a trial of the OX40 agonist ivuxolimab. The clonotype originates from an adult with an advanced solid tumor such as melanoma, head and neck, liver or kidney cancer.

CDR3 DNA: TGTGCCAGCAGCCCCTGGACTAGCGGGATGGACACCGGGGAGCTGTTTTTT. Protein product: CASSPWTSGMDTGELFF. This chain links TRBV5-7 with TRBJ2-2; 12 nucleotides agree with TRBD2. TRBV5-7 is known as an ORF, though its function is uncertain. The CDR3 sequence is 17 residues long. V was clipped by 4 bases and J by 3 bases; unmatched bases: 7.